This TCR beta chain is drawn from a study of cytomegalovirus exposure and HLA in healthy donors. Looking at the study overall: Counted in an early data release were 75 million to 85 million unique TCRs from HLA-typed donors.

Turning to this clone: The antigen is not known.

13 Jbeta primers and 60 Vbeta primers were used for the PCR. The protocol was immunoSEQ multiplex PCR, while the TCRdb copy is restricted to in-frame clones and leaves out a portion. The table includes 100,000 to 120,000 clones, approximately 72% detected once. V was pared by 7 bases and J by 9 bases, with 6 bases of the junction left unmatched. The CDR3 runs to 13 residues. The germline CDR1 and CDR2 sequences are MNHEY and SVGAGI. At collection, donors were nominally healthy, but unrecorded immune exposures were probable. Broader study findings: Reportedly, diagnosis of cytomegalovirus status by the classifier showed high specificity and sensitivity. In a later analysis, TCR beta V- and J-gene trimming showed a link to a missense DCLRE1C variant.

The chain couples TRBV6-5 to TRBJ2-1; 10 nucleotides align to TRBD2. Specimen: PBMCs. This TCR came from a man aged 30 to 39 in good health and CMV-seronegative. The CDR3 DNA sequence: TGTGCCAGCACCCAGCGGGAGGGCCGTGAGCAGTTCTTC. This encodes CASTQREGREQFF.